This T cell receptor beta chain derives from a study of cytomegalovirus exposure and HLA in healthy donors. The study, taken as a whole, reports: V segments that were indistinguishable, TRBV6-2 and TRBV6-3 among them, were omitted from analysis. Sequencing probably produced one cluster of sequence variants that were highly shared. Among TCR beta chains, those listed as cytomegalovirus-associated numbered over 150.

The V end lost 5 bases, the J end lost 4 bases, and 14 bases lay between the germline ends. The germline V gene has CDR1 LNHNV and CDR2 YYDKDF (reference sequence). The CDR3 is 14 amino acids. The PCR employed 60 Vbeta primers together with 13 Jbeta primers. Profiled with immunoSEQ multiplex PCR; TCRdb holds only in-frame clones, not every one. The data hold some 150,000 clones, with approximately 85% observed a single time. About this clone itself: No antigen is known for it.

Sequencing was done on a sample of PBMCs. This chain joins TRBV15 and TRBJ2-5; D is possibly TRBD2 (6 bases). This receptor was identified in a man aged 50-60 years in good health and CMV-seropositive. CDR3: CATSPRSGRETQYF. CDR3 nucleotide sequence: TGTGCCACCAGCCCCCGGAGCGGGCGAGAGACCCAGTACTTC.